These 10 T cell receptor beta chains came from one sample sequenced in a study of shared clonotypes between healthy human individuals. Profiling relied on immunoSEQ multiplex PCR, and the TCRdb table lists in-frame clones only, not all of them. Among more than 400,000 clones, 70% to 85% were seen once, and the ten largest hold around 12%. The sequencing sample was made of PBMCs. The receptors were gathered from a woman aged 40 to 49 in good health. Some clones in this sample may be carry-over from other donors' samples.

This chain links TRBV6-1 with TRBJ2-7; 9 positions agree with TRBD1. The germline gives CDR1 MNHNS, CDR2 SASEGT. V dropped 4 bases and J dropped 6; count of bases not matched to a gene: 19. The CDR3 contains 18 residues. CDR3 nucleotide sequence: TGTGCCAGCAGTGGGGACAGGGTAAGAGAGGCCCGGGGGGTCGAGCAGTACTTC. Translated, it gives CASSGDRVREARGVEQYF.

This clone was seen just once. The chain uses TRBV5-1 and TRBJ2-1, with 7 bases that match TRBD2. There are 15 residues in the CDR3. After removal of 1 base from V and 6 bases from J, the junction contained 7 bases not matched to a gene. Per germline, CDR1 SGHRS and CDR2 YFSETQ. As DNA, the CDR3 is TGCGCCAGCAGCTTGCTACCGGGAGGACCCAATGAGCAGTTCTTC. It translates to CASSLLPGGPNEQFF.

This clone occurred a few times. A far larger clone is one nucleotide away, so this likely arose from a read error. The rearrangement uses TRBV9 and TRBJ2-7, with 12 bases fitting TRBD1. This CDR3 has 15 residues. Germline values: CDR1 SGDLS, CDR2 YYNGEE. CDR3 sequence (DNA): TGTGCCAGCAGCCCTGGGACAGGGGGCCGCTACGGGCAGTACTTC. Encoded protein: CASSPGTGGRYGQYF.

The chain recombines TRBV19 with TRBJ1-3; D not resolved. The CDR3 totals 15 residues. Trimming cost V 7 bases and J 0 bases, with 13 bases left between them. Germline V gene sequence: CDR1 LNHDA, CDR2 SQIVND (reference sequence). CDR3 sequence: CASTQSGDSGNTIYF. CDR3 DNA sequence: TGTGCCAGTACCCAATCGGGTGACTCTGGAAACACCATATATTTT.

For this clone: Because it lacks the conserved phenylalanine or tryptophan at the end, this CDR3 is likely a read error. This chain connects TRBV30 to TRBJ2-7; 7 bases are a match to TRBD1. CDR1 is GTSNPN and CDR2 is SVGIG in the germline V gene (reference sequence). The CDR3 extends over 14 amino acids. V lost 2 bases, J lost 4 bases, and 8 bases stayed unmatched. In DNA form, the CDR3 reads TGTGCCTGGAGTATAGGGGGCGATGTATACGAGCAGTACCTC. This sequence encodes CAWSIGGDVYEQYL.

This sequence joins TRBV7-9 and TRBJ2-1; tentatively, D is TRBD1 (6 bases). The V end lost 1 base, the J end lost 9 bases, and 13 bases lay between the germline ends. This CDR3 spans 14 amino acids. Germline V gene lookup returns CDR1 SEHNR and CDR2 FQNEAQ (reference sequence). The DNA of the CDR3 is TGTGCCAGCAGCTTAGGGGGGCTAGCCGGTGAGCAGTTCTTC. This gives the protein CASSLGGLAGEQFF.

The rearrangement joins TRBV19 to TRBJ1-1; perhaps TRBD1 as D (6 bases). Germline V gene data show CDR1 as LNHDA and CDR2 as SQIVND (reference sequence). This CDR3 has 15 amino acids. V was cut by 4 bases and J by 3 bases, with 15 bases left in between. The CDR3 protein is CASSTLLRGDTEAFF. The CDR3 bases are TGTGCCAGTAGTACCCTGCTTAGGGGGGACACTGAAGCTTTCTTT.

The chain joins TRBV27 to TRBJ2-5; 8 bases are a match to TRBD1. The germline V gene encodes CDR1 MNHEY and CDR2 SMNVEV (reference sequence). V was clipped by 6 bases and J by 5 bases; unmatched bases: 11. The CDR3 totals 15 residues. The CDR3 spells CASSSGDRGSETQYF. The CDR3 nucleotides read TGTGCCAGCAGCTCCGGAGACAGGGGTTCGGAGACCCAGTACTTC.

The V gene is TRBV19, the J gene TRBJ2-7, with 8 bases aligning to TRBD2. This CDR3 has 15 amino acids. Germline values: CDR1 LNHDA, CDR2 SQIVND (reference sequence). Germline trimming cut 3 bases from V and 3 bases from J; bases unmatched to any gene: 7. CDR3 in amino acids: CASSISLGTSYEQYF. DNA for the CDR3: TGTGCCAGTAGTATCTCTTTAGGGACTAGCTACGAGCAGTACTTC.

The rearrangement joins TRBV23-1 to TRBJ2-5, with 15 positions matching TRBD2. TRBV23-1 is an ORF, with its function uncertain. The CDR3 is 18 residues long. V was clipped by 10 bases and J by 2 bases; unmatched bases: 14. This CDR3 reads CANPGLAGGPLRQETQYF. DNA of the CDR3: TGCGCCAACCCGGGACTAGCGGGAGGCCCCCTTCGTCAAGAGACCCAGTACTTC.